What follows is one TCR beta chain and its context. Its antigen is unidentified. The V gene's germline CDR1 is MNHEY and CDR2 SVGAGI. Trimming took off 9 bases at V and 6 bases at J, with 14 bases between the two ends. CDR3 length equals 12 residues. This sample was included in a study of lymphopenia after photon versus proton radiotherapy. The study, taken as a whole, reports: Photon-treated patients lost naive T cells and TCR diversity; proton-treated stayed stable.

Data came from immunoSEQ multiplex PCR; TCRdb stores just in-frame clones and leaves some out. Here the sample spans 150,000 to 200,000 clones, 88% being singletons. The sequencing used peripheral blood, collected from a patient treated with photon-based radiotherapy. This TCR was sampled from a man aged 50-59 years with gastric cancer. V and J are TRBV6-5 and TRBJ1-1; a weak D match, TRBD1 (5 bases). CDR3 nucleotide sequence: TGTGCCAGTATCTCTGGGGCGGCTGAAGCTTTCTTT. Residues: CASISGAAEAFF.